This T cell receptor (beta chain) is from a study of shared clonotypes between healthy human individuals. Data came from immunoSEQ multiplex PCR; TCRdb stores just in-frame clones and leaves some out. This sample has approximately 530,000 clones, with more than 95% found just once. As regards this clone: Its antigen is not identified.

The V end lost 2 bases, the J end lost 2 bases, and 14 bases lay between the germline ends. The CDR3 is 15 amino acids. Germline V gene sequence: CDR1 SGHRS, CDR2 YFSETQ. Whole-study findings and limits: Sharing across four donors was seen in roughly 5% of naive CD4 clonotypes.

Material: naive CD4+ T cells sorted from blood. Documented subset: CD45RA+ positively selected. The chain recombines TRBV5-1 with TRBJ2-7; D assignment may be TRBD1 or TRBD2 (5 bases each). The clonotype comes from a woman in her 30s in good health. The chain's CDR3 is CASSFGASRPYEQYF. CDR3 coding DNA: TGCGCCAGCAGCTTTGGGGCTAGCAGACCCTACGAGCAGTACTTC.